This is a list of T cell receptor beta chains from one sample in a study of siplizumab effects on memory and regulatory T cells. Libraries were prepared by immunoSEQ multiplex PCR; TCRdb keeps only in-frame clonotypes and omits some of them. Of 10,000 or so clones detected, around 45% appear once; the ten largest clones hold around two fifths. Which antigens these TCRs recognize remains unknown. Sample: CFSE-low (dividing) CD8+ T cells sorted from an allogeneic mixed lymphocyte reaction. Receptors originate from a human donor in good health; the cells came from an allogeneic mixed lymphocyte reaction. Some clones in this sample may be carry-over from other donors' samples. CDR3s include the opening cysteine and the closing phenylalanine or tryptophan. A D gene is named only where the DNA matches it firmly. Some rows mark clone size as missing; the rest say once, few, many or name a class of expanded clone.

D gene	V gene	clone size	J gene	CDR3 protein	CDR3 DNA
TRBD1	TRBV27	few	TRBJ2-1	CASSLPPRDRGPQPHYNEQFF	TGTGCCAGCAGTTTACCTCCCCGGGACAGGGGGCCCCAACCTCACTACAATGAGCAGTTCTTC
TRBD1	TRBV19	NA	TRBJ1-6	CASTLGGRGDSPLHF	TGTGCCAGTACCTTAGGTGGCAGGGGGGATTCACCCCTCCACTTT
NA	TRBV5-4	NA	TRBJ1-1	CASSLLPRGHSEAFF	TGTGCCAGCAGCTTACTCCCCCGGGGACATAGTGAAGCTTTCTTT
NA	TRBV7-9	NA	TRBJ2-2	CASSLVPLPGPRGSGELFF	TGTGCCAGCAGCTTAGTCCCCCTCCCGGGACCCCGCGGGTCCGGGGAGCTGTTTTTT
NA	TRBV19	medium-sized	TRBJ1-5	CASSIPYAPNQPQHF	TGTGCCAGTAGTATCCCCTATGCACCCAATCAGCCCCAGCATTTT
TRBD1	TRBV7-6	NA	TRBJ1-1	CASTSYRGGTEAFF	TGTGCCAGCACCTCTTACAGGGGAGGAACTGAAGCTTTCTTT
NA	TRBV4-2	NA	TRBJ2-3	CASSQAGVLDTQYF	TGTGCCAGCAGCCAAGCAGGGGTCCTAGATACGCAGTATTTT
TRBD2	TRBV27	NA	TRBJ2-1	CASSLGTSGINEQFF	TGTGCCAGCAGTTTGGGGACTAGCGGGATCAATGAGCAGTTCTTC
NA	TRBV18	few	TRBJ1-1	CASSPAGYTEAFF	TGTGCCAGCTCACCGGCGGGGTACACTGAAGCTTTCTTT
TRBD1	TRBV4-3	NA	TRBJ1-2	CASSQVIGGANYGYTF	TGCGCCAGCAGCCAAGTCATAGGGGGCGCTAACTATGGCTACACCTTC
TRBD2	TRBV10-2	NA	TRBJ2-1	CASTLTLGLAEYNEQFF	TGCGCCAGCACCCTAACCCTCGGACTAGCGGAATACAATGAGCAGTTCTTC
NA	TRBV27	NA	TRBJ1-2	CASSFQGSYYGYTF	TGTGCCAGCAGTTTCCAGGGCTCATACTATGGCTACACCTTC
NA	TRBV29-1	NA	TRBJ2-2	CSVEGYANTGELFF	TGCAGCGTTGAAGGCTACGCGAACACCGGGGAGCTGTTTTTT
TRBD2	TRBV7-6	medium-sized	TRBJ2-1	CASSSYRVSSGTSYNEQFF	TGTGCCAGCAGTTCCTATCGGGTTTCGAGCGGGACCTCCTACAATGAGCAGTTCTTC
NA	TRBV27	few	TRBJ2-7	CASSYGGTYEQYF	TGTGCCAGCAGTTACGGGGGTACCTACGAGCAGTACTTC
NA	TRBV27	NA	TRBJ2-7	CASSHLRAQGPYEQYF	TGTGCCAGCAGCCACCTCCGTGCCCAGGGCCCCTACGAGCAGTACTTC
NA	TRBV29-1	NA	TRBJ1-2	CSGHGRHGYTF	TGCAGCGGACATGGGAGGCATGGCTACACCTTC
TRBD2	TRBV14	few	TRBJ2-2	CASSQDDPGLLNTGELFF	TGTGCCAGCAGCCAAGACGATCCGGGACTACTAAACACCGGGGAGCTGTTTTTT
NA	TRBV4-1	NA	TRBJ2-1	CASSQDIRSYNEQFF	TGCGCCAGCAGCCAAGATATCAGGTCCTACAATGAGCAGTTCTTC
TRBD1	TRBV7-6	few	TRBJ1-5	CASSPRTGGLGQPQHF	TGTGCCAGCAGCCCTCGGACAGGAGGGTTAGGTCAGCCCCAGCATTTT
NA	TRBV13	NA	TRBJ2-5	CASSRTLAQETQYF	TGTGCCAGCAGCAGAACCCTGGCTCAAGAGACCCAGTACTTC
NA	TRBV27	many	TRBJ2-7	CASSWGDMTYEQYF	TGTGCCAGCAGTTGGGGCGACATGACCTACGAGCAGTACTTC
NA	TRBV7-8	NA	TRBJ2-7	CASREGSSYEQYF	TGTGCCAGCAGAGAGGGCTCCTCCTACGAGCAGTACTTC
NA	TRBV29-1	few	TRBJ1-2	CSARQASNYGYTF	TGCAGCGCGCGACAAGCTTCTAACTATGGCTACACCTTC
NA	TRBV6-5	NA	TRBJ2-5	CASSFTDLQETQYF	TGTGCCAGCAGTTTTACAGACCTCCAAGAGACCCAGTACTTC
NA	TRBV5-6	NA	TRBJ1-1	CASSLGRGNTEAFF	TGTGCCAGCAGCTTGGGGCGGGGGAACACTGAAGCTTTCTTT
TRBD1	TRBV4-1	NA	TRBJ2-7	CASSQVGTGGYEQYF	TGCGCCAGCAGCCAAGTTGGGACAGGGGGCTACGAGCAGTACTTC
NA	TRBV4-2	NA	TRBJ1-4	CASSQHDGTGKSEKLFF	TGTGCCAGCAGCCAACACGACGGTACAGGGAAGAGTGAAAAACTGTTTTTT
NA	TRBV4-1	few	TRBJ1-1	CASSPQRGGTEAFF	TGCGCCAGCAGCCCTCAGCGGGGGGGCACTGAAGCTTTCTTT
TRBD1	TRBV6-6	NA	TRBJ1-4	CAIGGGGEKLFF	TGTGCCATCGGAGGGGGCGGAGAAAAACTGTTTTTT
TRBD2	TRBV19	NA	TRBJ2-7	CASSTSGRAEIFPYEQYF	TGTGCCAGTAGTACGAGCGGGAGGGCCGAAATTTTCCCCTACGAGCAGTACTTC
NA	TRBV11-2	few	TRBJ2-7	CASSLGASYEQYF	TGTGCCAGCAGCTTAGGAGCATCCTACGAGCAGTACTTC
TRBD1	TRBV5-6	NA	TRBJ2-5	CASSIGTGQETQYF	TGTGCCAGCAGCATCGGGACAGGGCAAGAGACCCAGTACTTC
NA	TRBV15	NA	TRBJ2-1	CATSSIFNEQFF	TGTGCCACCAGCAGTATCTTCAATGAGCAGTTCTTC
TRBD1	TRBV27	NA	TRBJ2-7	CASSFLPGTGGSYEQYF	TGTGCCAGCAGTTTTCTACCGGGGACAGGGGGTTCCTACGAGCAGTACTTC
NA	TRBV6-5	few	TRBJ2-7	CASSPPSVYEQYF	TGTGCCAGCAGTCCCCCATCGGTTTACGAGCAGTACTTC
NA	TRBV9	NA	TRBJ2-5	CASSVGGGKETQYF	TGTGCCAGCAGCGTAGGAGGGGGGAAAGAGACCCAGTACTTC
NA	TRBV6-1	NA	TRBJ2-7	CASKWSEQYF	TGTGCCTCCAAATGGTCCGAGCAGTACTTC
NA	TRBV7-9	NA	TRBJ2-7	CASSPSGGTYEQYF	TGTGCCAGCAGCCCCTCCGGCGGAACCTACGAGCAGTACTTC
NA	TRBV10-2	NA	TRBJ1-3	CASRLGYSGNTIYF	TGCGCCAGCAGGTTAGGTTACTCTGGAAACACCATATATTTT
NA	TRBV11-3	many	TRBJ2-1	CASSLYTSSSYNEQFF	TGTGCCAGCAGCTTATACACCTCGAGCTCCTACAATGAGCAGTTCTTC
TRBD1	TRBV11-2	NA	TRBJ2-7	CASSLSTGGYEQYF	TGTGCCAGCAGCTTATCGACAGGGGGGTACGAGCAGTACTTC
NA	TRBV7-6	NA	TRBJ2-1	CASSLGADYYNEQFF	TGTGCCAGCAGCTTAGGAGCGGATTACTACAATGAGCAGTTCTTC
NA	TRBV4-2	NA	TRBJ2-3	CASSQNDGGTDTQYF	TGTGCCAGCAGCCAAAATGACGGCGGTACTGATACGCAGTATTTT
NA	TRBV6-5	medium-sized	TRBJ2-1	CASSSVEEQFF	TGTGCCAGCAGTTCGGTGGAGGAGCAGTTCTTC
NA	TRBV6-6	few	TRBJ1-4	CASSSRGGGEKLFF	TGTGCCAGCAGTTCGCGGGGTGGAGGTGAAAAACTGTTTTTT
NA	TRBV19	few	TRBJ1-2	CASSPWAVNYGYTF	TGTGCCAGTAGTCCCTGGGCTGTTAACTATGGCTACACCTTC
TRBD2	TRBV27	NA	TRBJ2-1	CASSPLAAGGPSYNEQFF	TGTGCCAGCTCCCCGCTGGCAGCGGGAGGGCCTTCATACAATGAGCAGTTCTTC
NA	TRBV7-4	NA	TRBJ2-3	CASSLAGLLSTDTQYF	TGTGCCAGCAGCTTAGCGGGCTTACTTAGCACAGATACGCAGTATTTT
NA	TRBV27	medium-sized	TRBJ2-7	CASSFSLPTDYEQYF	TGTGCCAGCAGTTTTTCACTCCCCACCGACTACGAGCAGTACTTC
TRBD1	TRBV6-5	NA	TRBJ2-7	CASSQGVFNEQYF	TGTGCCAGCAGTCAGGGGGTATTCAACGAGCAGTACTTC
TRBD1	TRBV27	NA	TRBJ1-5	CASSLLPGQGQPQHF	TGTGCCAGCAGTTTATTGCCGGGACAGGGCCAGCCCCAGCATTTT